One sample yielded the 13 T cell receptor beta chains listed below, sequenced in a study of blood T cell repertoires in COVID-19. Some clones are missing from TCRdb's copy, which holds only in-frame ones; the method was immunoSEQ multiplex PCR. The sample consists of about 240,000 clones, 85% to 90% of them appearing once. Sequencing used peripheral blood. These receptors were taken from a woman in her thirties or forties who had recovered from COVID-19.

This clone was found once. The chain employs TRBV6-5 and TRBJ2-1, with TRBD2 matching 10 bases. The germline V gene has CDR1 MNHEY and CDR2 SVGAGI. This CDR3 region has 15 residues. V shed 7 bases and J 3 bases; nucleotides not matched to a gene: 6. CDR3 sequence reads: CASTASGSRYNEQFF. The DNA of the CDR3 is TGTGCCAGCACCGCTAGCGGGAGTCGCTACAATGAGCAGTTCTTC.

The genes are TRBV3-1 (or the pseudogene TRBV3-2) and TRBJ1-6; unclear D gene. The CDR3 has 13 residues. Germline-derived CDR1 and CDR2 are LGHDT and YNNKEL (reference sequence). Trimming left V 0 bases short and J 14 bases short, with 11 bases between. CDR3 residues: CASSQDLRAALHF. The CDR3 DNA sequence: TGTGCCAGCAGCCAAGATCTGAGGGCAGCCCTCCACTTT.

The chain couples TRBV2 to TRBJ1-6; no reliable D call. The ends were cut back, 4 bases at V and 7 bases at J, with 8 bases in the middle. CDR3 length equals 13 residues. In germline, CDR1 is SNHLY, CDR2 FYNNEI. CDR3 in DNA: TGTGCCAGCAGTGGTCTGGCCAATTCACCCCTCCACTTT. Its translation: CASSGLANSPLHF.

The CDR3 here is CASSQDKAGRAEPQHF. The CDR3 DNA reads as TGCGCCAGCAGCCAAGATAAGGCAGGGAGGGCTGAGCCCCAGCATTTT. The V and J genes are TRBV4-1 and TRBJ1-5; a possible D gene is TRBD1 (5 bases). The V gene lost 0 bases and the J gene lost 8 bases, with 17 bases spanning the gap. Germline V CDR1 and CDR2: MGHRA, YSYEKL. The CDR3 is made up of 16 amino acids.

As concerns this clone: This sample includes further DNA sequences coding for the same CDR3. The chain couples TRBV18 to TRBJ1-1, with 7 bases identical to TRBD1. The germline V gene has CDR1 KGHSH and CDR2 LQKENI. The V and J ends lost 0 bases and 1 base, in that order; junction bases with no gene match: 2. CDR3 length equals 15 residues. The CDR3 nucleotides are TGTGCCAGCTCACCACCTACAGGGGCGAACACTGAAGCTTTCTTT. Translated: CASSPPTGANTEAFF.

V usage is TRBV24-1 and J usage is TRBJ1-5, with TRBD1 as a possible D gene (6 bases). Germline V gives CDR1 KGHDR, CDR2 SFDVKD. The CDR3 extends over 15 amino acids. The ends were cut back, 0 bases at V and 6 bases at J, with 11 bases in the middle. CDR3 in DNA: TGTGCCACCAGTGATTTGGGGCAGGGGCCTCAGCCCCAGCATTTT. The encoded protein is CATSDLGQGPQPQHF.

This sequence joins TRBV11-2 and TRBJ2-7; D is unresolved. The germline CDR1 and CDR2 sequences are SGHAT and FQNNGV. The CDR3 sequence is 13 residues long. V was trimmed by 1 base and J by 3 bases, leaving 7 bases between them. CDR3 region: CASSLAPSYEQYV. CDR3 in DNA: TGTGCCAGCAGCTTAGCGCCCAGCTACGAGCAGTACGTC.

CDR3 sequence: CASSQDRGRSWTEAFF. The DNA for the CDR3 is TGTGCCAGCAGCCAAGATCGCGGGAGGAGTTGGACTGAAGCTTTCTTT. V gene TRBV3-1 (or the pseudogene TRBV3-2) combines with J gene TRBJ1-1; D call uncertain. The CDR3 consists of 16 residues. V gave up 0 bases and J gave up 5 bases, with 16 bases separating them. Germline values: CDR1 LGHDT, CDR2 YNNKEL (reference sequence).

The rearrangement links TRBV18 to TRBJ2-3, with D perhaps TRBD1 (6 bases). This CDR3 is 12 amino acids long. In germline, CDR1 is KGHSH, CDR2 LQKENI. Trimming left V 10 bases short and J 10 bases short, with 18 bases between. Here the CDR3 reads CATDSPGLAQYF. DNA for the CDR3: TGTGCCACGGACAGCCCGGGGTTGGCGCAGTATTTT.

V and J are TRBV9 and TRBJ1-2, with a possible D match to TRBD1 (6 bases). V was pared by 0 bases and J by 4 bases, with 13 bases between. Germline lookup yields CDR1 SGDLS and CDR2 YYNGEE. The CDR3 loop spans 15 amino acids. The DNA for the CDR3 is TGTGCCAGCAGCGTAGCTGCAGGGGCGACCTATGGCTACACCTTC. Translating it yields CASSVAAGATYGYTF.

This clone was counted a single time. The genes are TRBV10-1 and TRBJ1-4, with TRBD1 identical over 8 bases. This CDR3 is built from 14 residues. Trimming took 5 bases from V and 13 from J; bases not matched to a gene: 12. Per the germline V gene, CDR1 is WNHNN and CDR2 is SYGVQD (reference sequence). The CDR3 spells CASSPTGAPGRLFF. In nucleotides, the CDR3 is TGCGCCAGCAGTCCGACAGGGGCCCCTGGGAGACTGTTTTTT.

The chain recombines TRBV5-4 with TRBJ2-5; D unresolved. Germline values: CDR1 SGHNT, CDR2 YYREEE (reference sequence). CDR3 length equals 13 residues. With 2 bases removed from V and 0 bases from J, the gap between germline ends came to 5 bases. The CDR3 reads CASSFDNQETQYF. As DNA, the CDR3 is TGTGCCAGCAGCTTCGACAACCAAGAGACCCAGTACTTC.

This sequence joins TRBV5-4 and TRBJ2-1, with D perhaps matching TRBD2 (5 bases). Germline assignment: CDR1 SGHNT and CDR2 YYREEE (reference sequence). With 3 bases removed from V and 8 bases from J, the gap between germline ends came to 15 bases. The CDR3 is 14 residues long. The CDR3 nucleotides are TGTGCCAGCAGCTACCAGAGAGGGCCTTATGAGCAGTTCTTC. Its translation: CASSYQRGPYEQFF.